The source of this TCR beta chain is a study of cytomegalovirus exposure and HLA in healthy donors. Amplification used 60 Vbeta primers and 13 Jbeta primers. The protocol was immunoSEQ multiplex PCR, while the TCRdb copy is restricted to in-frame clones and leaves out a portion. This sample carries under 250,000 clones, around 81% of them seen once, and the ten largest clones take around 8.3%. The CDR3 runs 14 residues. Germline V gene sequence: CDR1 LGHNA, CDR2 YNFKEQ. With V trimmed by 5 bases and J by 4 bases, 7 bases remained unmatched. The study's findings and limits: In a later analysis, an Asian-associated ancestry cluster reportedly showed fewer N-insertions than the roughly 700-donor mean.

Donors in the study were healthy people who gave bone marrow. These donors counted as nominally healthy when sampled, but unrecorded immune exposures were likely. To note about this clone: Its antigen is unknown.

The V and J genes are TRBV4-2 and TRBJ2-7; 8 positions match TRBD2. This receptor was taken from a woman between 55 and 75 years old in good health and CMV-seropositive. The sample consisted of PBMCs. The CDR3 nucleotides read TGTGCCAGCAGCACTAGCGGAGAGGGGTACGAGCAGTACTTC. Protein product: CASSTSGEGYEQYF.